This TCR beta chain originates from a study of shared clonotypes between healthy human individuals. The wider study: Per donor, three plates held CD4 naive cells, three held CD4 memory, two held CD8 naive and one held CD8 memory.

Generated by immunoSEQ multiplex PCR, the TCRdb table keeps only in-frame clones and is missing some. This repertoire shows more than 600,000 clones, 92% found once; its top ten account for 24%. Naive CD8 isolation took CD45RO-negative cells positively selected for CCR7 and excluded terminally differentiated effector memory CD45RA+ cells. Donation came from healthy HIV-negative adults that had no recent acute infections or vaccinations. Between the trimmed V and J ends, which lost 2 bases and 1 base, there was a span of 8 bases. This CDR3 spans 14 amino acids. Germline V gene lookup returns CDR1 MNHEY and CDR2 SMNVEV (reference sequence).

The material sequenced was naive CD8+ T cells sorted from blood. The J gene is TRBJ2-5, the V gene TRBV27, with D maybe TRBD2 (5 bases). The receptor was isolated from a man in his thirties or forties in good health. In DNA form, the CDR3 reads TGTGCCAGCAGTTTACAAGGAGGCCAAGAGACCCAGTACTTC. Translating gives CASSLQGGQETQYF.